The 5 T cell receptor beta chains below all came from one sample that was sequenced in a study of PD-1 blockade in classical Hodgkin lymphoma. There was relapse after autologous stem cell transplantation in every patient, and there was variation in brentuximab vedotin exposure. The repertoire was sequenced with immunoSEQ multiplex PCR; TCRdb's copy has only in-frame clones and lacks some. This sample carries 150,000 or so clones, nearly 80% of them seen once, and the ten largest clones take 7% to 9.5%. This specimen consisted of peripheral blood mononuclear cells (PBMCs), obtained before the second cycle of nivolumab. Receptor source: a human donor with classical Hodgkin lymphoma.

The genes are TRBV5-5 and TRBJ2-7; TRBD1 is a possible D gene (5 bases). Germline V CDR1 and CDR2: SGHKS, YYEKEE (reference sequence). The CDR3 is made up of 15 amino acids. Trimming left V 7 bases short and J 1 base short, with 18 bases between. CDR3 nucleotide sequence: TGTGCCAGCTTCACAGGAATAGCAAATTCCTACGAGCAGTACTTC. Protein product: CASFTGIANSYEQYF. The whole variable domain, filled in from reference TRBV5-5 and TRBJ2-7, reads DAGVTQSPTHLIKTRGQQVTLRCSPISGHKSVSWYQQVLGQGPQFIFQYYEKEERGRGNFPDRFSARQFPNYSSELNVNALLLGDSALYLCASFTGIANSYEQYFGPGTRLTVT.

The rearrangement uses TRBV4-1 and TRBJ2-2; D call uncertain. CDR3 length equals 17 residues. The V and J ends lost 0 bases and 2 bases respectively, with 13 bases between them. The germline gives CDR1 MGHRA, CDR2 YSYEKL. CDR3 amino acids: CASSQEFHTINTGELFF. The DNA for the CDR3 is TGCGCCAGCAGCCAAGAATTCCATACCATCAACACCGGGGAGCTGTTTTTT.

There are a few counts of this clone. The V call is TRBV6-5, the J call TRBJ1-1; D perhaps matches TRBD1 (6 bases). The CDR3 sequence is 13 residues long. V was clipped by 3 bases and J by 7 bases, with 12 bases between them. Germline CDR1 MNHEY, CDR2 SVGAGI. The CDR3 bases are TGTGCCAGCAGTTATCAGGGGAGGGGTGAAGCTTTCTTT. Translation gives CASSYQGRGEAFF.

The chain employs TRBV6-6 and TRBJ2-7, with D possibly matching TRBD1 (6 bases). V gave up 6 bases and J gave up 2 bases, with 14 bases separating them. Looked up from germline, CDR1 is MNHNY and CDR2 is SVGAGI (reference sequence). CDR3 size: 14 residues. CDR3 DNA: TGTGCCAGCAGCTCCCGACAGGTAACCTACGAGCAGTACTTC. This translates into CASSSRQVTYEQYF.

A single count supports this clone. The gene calls are TRBV9 and TRBJ2-3; D call uncertain. This CDR3 is built from 16 residues. Germline CDR1 and CDR2: SGDLS and YYNGEE. V was pared by 0 bases and J by 4 bases, with 15 bases between. The CDR3 protein is CASSVGLKSTSDTQYF. The CDR3 nucleotides read TGTGCCAGCAGCGTAGGGCTCAAATCGACCTCAGATACGCAGTATTTT.